This section outlines one T cell receptor beta chain sequence together with its context. This sample stems from a study of blood T cell repertoires in COVID-19. Turning to the study itself: The United States, Italy and Spain supplied acute and convalescent COVID-19 samples. From T cells, B-cell-depleted T cells, or PBMCs came the material, which was cDNA or gDNA.

In the study's own analysis: Amplifying reference gene primers gave estimates of nucleated cell counts. Clones were read by immunoSEQ multiplex PCR, and TCRdb kept only the in-frame ones, dropping some. V, J and clone size reflect that table, while D and trimming were determined from the DNA. The data hold 200,000 or so clones, with around nine tenths observed a single time. This CDR3 has 13 residues. CDR1 and CDR2 (germline): SGHRS, YFSETQ. The trim removed 2 bases at V and 7 bases at J, leaving 4 bases unmatched. The TCR was taken from a man aged 65-85 years with active or convalescent COVID-19. The V call is TRBV5-1, the J call TRBJ1-1; 8 positions match TRBD1. The sample taken for sequencing was peripheral blood. The CDR3 DNA sequence: TGCGCCAGCAGCTTCGACAGGGGACTTGAAGCTTTCTTT. It yields the protein CASSFDRGLEAFF.